Presented here are 9 T cell receptor beta chains from one specimen sequenced in a study of identifying expanded T cells in peripheral blood. Here immunoSEQ multiplex PCR was the method, and the copy in TCRdb shows in-frame clones only, minus some. In the table there are about 86,000 clones, roughly 85% of which are singletons. Sequencing was performed on blood. These receptors all stem from a person aged 18 to 75 in good health.

DNA for the CDR3: TGTGCCAGCAGTGGGGGGAGGGCCCAGCCCCAGCATTTT. Protein: CASSGGRAQPQHF. The V call is TRBV2, the J call TRBJ1-5; D is possibly TRBD1 (5 bases). CDR1 is SNHLY and CDR2 is FYNNEI in the germline V gene. The CDR3 runs 13 residues. The V gene lost 4 bases and the J gene lost 7 bases, with 11 bases spanning the gap.

This chain links TRBV7-9 with TRBJ1-3, with 9 bases matching TRBD1. The CDR3 totals 15 residues. Unmatched junction bases numbered 12, after V lost 11 bases and J lost 4 bases. CDR1 is SEHNR and CDR2 is FQNEAQ in the germline V gene (reference sequence). The CDR3 reads CAGFQGDRAGNTIYF. In DNA, the CDR3 is TGTGCCGGCTTTCAAGGGGACAGGGCAGGAAACACCATATATTTT.

The CDR3 spells CAWSWGQGYNEQFF. CDR3 coding DNA: TGTGCCTGGAGTTGGGGACAGGGGTACAATGAGCAGTTCTTC. This chain connects TRBV30 to TRBJ2-1; TRBD1 agrees at 10 bases. The CDR3 loop spans 14 amino acids. After removal of 2 bases from V and 4 bases from J, the junction contained 2 bases not matched to a gene. The V gene's germline CDR1 is GTSNPN and CDR2 SVGIG (reference sequence).

The rearrangement uses TRBV7-2 and TRBJ1-6; no reliable D call. There are 14 residues in the CDR3. V was shortened by 5 bases and J by 5 bases, with 10 bases between the two germline ends. In germline, CDR1 is SGHTA, CDR2 FQGNSA. CDR3 coding DNA: TGTGCCAGCAGCCAACAAATCCATAATTCACCCCTCCACTTT. This codes for CASSQQIHNSPLHF.

The chain recombines TRBV7-2 with TRBJ2-7; TRBD1 agrees at 7 bases. This CDR3 contains 14 residues. V shed 5 bases, J shed 3 bases, and the junction held 7 bases outside the gene matches. CDR1 is SGHTA and CDR2 is FQGNSA in the germline V gene. CDR3 protein: CASSALRDSYEQYF. CDR3 DNA sequence: TGTGCCAGCAGCGCCCTTCGGGACAGCTACGAGCAGTACTTC.

The V gene is TRBV7-6, the J gene TRBJ1-5; tentative D call: TRBD1 (6 bases). Germline CDR1 is SGHVS and CDR2 is FNYEAQ. V lost 5 bases and J 1 base, leaving 9 bases between the germline ends. CDR3 length equals 14 residues. This chain's CDR3 is CASSGGGSNQPQHF. CDR3 sequence (DNA): TGTGCCAGCAGCGGAGGGGGAAGCAATCAGCCCCAGCATTTT.

A single count supports this clone. V and J are TRBV5-1 and TRBJ1-1, with a tentative D call TRBD1 (5 bases). Germline V CDR1 and CDR2: SGHRS, YFSETQ. V lost 3 bases and J lost 2, with 8 bases in between. This CDR3 is 13 amino acids long. CDR3 protein: CASSWGENTEAFF. CDR3 bases: TGCGCCAGCAGCTGGGGGGAAAACACTGAAGCTTTCTTT.

The CDR3 nucleotides read TGTGCCAGCAGCTTCCCCCCGGGCGAAGCTTTCTTT. Its translation: CASSFPPGEAFF. This chain links TRBV7-2 with TRBJ1-1; D gene unclear. CDR1 and CDR2 from the germline V gene are SGHTA and FQGNSA. The CDR3 is 12 residues long. V dropped 3 bases and J dropped 8 bases, with 10 bases sitting between them.

The chain uses TRBV15 and TRBJ2-2, with TRBD1 matching 8 bases. Germline CDR1 reads LNHNV; CDR2 reads YYDKDF (reference sequence). The CDR3 is 16 residues long. V was pared by 3 bases and J by 3 bases, with 6 bases of the junction left unmatched. In DNA, the CDR3 is TGTGCCACCAGCAGGATTACAGGGGGTGACACCGGGGAGCTGTTTTTT. Encoded protein: CATSRITGGDTGELFF.